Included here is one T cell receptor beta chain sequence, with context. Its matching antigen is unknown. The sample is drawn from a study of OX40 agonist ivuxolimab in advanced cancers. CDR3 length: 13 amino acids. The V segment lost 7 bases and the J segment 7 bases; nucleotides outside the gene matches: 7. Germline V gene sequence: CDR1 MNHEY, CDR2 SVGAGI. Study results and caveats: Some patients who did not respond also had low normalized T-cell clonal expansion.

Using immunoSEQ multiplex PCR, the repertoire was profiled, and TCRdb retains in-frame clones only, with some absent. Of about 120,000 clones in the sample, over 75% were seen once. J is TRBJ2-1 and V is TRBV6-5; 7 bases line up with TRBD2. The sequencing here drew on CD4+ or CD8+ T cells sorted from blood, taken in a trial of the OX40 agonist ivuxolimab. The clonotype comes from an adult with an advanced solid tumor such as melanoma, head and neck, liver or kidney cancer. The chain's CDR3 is CASTLGRANEQFF. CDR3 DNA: TGTGCCAGCACCCTAGGGAGGGCGAATGAGCAGTTCTTC.